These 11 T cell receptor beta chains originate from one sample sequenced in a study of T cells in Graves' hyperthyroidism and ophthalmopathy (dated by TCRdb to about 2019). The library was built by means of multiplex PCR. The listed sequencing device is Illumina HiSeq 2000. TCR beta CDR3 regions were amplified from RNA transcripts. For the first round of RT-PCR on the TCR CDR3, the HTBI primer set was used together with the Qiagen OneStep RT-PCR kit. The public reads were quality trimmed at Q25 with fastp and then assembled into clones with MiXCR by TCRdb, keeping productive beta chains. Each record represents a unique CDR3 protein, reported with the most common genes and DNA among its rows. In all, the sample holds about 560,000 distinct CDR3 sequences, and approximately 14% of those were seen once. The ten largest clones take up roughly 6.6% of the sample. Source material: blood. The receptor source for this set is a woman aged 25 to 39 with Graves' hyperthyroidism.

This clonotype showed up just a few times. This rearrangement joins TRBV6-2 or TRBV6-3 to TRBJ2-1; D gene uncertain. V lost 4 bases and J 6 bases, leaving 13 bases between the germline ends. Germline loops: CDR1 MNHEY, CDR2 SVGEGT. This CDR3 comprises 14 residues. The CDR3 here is CASSWTYLPNEQFF. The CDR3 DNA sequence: TGTGCCAGCAGTTGGACCTACCTTCCCAATGAGCAGTTCTTC.

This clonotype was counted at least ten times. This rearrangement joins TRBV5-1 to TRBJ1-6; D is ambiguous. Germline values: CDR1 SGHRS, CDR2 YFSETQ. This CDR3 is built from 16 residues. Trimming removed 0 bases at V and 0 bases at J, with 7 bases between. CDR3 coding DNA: TGCGCCAGCAGCTTGGCGGGGAGCTCCTATAATTCACCCCTCCACTTT. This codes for CASSLAGSSYNSPLHF.

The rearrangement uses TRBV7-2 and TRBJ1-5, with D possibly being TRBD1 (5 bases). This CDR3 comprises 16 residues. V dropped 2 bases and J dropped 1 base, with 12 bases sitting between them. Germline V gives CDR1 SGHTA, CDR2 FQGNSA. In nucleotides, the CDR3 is TGTGCCAGCAGCTTAACGCCAGGGTACAGCAATCAGCCCCAGCATTTT. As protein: CASSLTPGYSNQPQHF.

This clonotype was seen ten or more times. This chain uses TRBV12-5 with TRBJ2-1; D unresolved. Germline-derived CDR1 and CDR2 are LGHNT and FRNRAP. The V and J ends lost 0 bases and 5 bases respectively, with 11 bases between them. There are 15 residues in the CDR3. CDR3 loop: CASGLVLLVDNEQFF. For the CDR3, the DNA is TGTGCTAGTGGTTTGGTACTCCTAGTTGACAATGAGCAGTTCTTC. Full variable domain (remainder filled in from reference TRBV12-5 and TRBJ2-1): DARVTQTPRHKVTEMGQEVTMRCQPILGHNTVFWYRQTMMQGLELLAYFRNRAPLDDSGMPKDRFSAEMPDATLATLKIQPSEPRDSAVYFCASGLVLLVDNEQFFGPGTRLTVL.

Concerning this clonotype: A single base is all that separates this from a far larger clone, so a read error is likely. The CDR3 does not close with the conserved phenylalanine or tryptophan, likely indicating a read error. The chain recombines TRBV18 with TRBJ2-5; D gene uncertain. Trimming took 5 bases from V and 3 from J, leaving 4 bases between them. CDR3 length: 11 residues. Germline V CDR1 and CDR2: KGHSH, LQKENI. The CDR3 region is CASSAEETQYS. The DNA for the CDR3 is TGTGCCAGCTCAGCAGAAGAGACCCAGTACTCC.

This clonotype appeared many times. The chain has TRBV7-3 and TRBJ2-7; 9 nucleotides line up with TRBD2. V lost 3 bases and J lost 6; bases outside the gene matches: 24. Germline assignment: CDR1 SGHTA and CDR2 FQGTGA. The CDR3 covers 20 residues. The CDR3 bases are TGTGCCAGCAGCTTCCCGGGTTCGGTCAGCGGGAGGCCCCACGGGGCCGAGCAGTACTTC. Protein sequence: CASSFPGSVSGRPHGAEQYF.

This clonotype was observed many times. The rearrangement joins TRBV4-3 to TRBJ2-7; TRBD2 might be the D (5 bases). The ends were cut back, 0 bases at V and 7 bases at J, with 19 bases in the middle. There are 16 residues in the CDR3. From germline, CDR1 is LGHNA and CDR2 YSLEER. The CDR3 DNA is TGCGCCAGCAGCCAAGATGGTAGGCTAGCTCCGGGAGAGCAGTACTTC. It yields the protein CASSQDGRLAPGEQYF.

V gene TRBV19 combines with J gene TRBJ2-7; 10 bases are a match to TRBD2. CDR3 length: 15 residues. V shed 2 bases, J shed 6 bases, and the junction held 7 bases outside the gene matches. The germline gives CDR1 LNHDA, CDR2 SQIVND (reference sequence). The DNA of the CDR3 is TGTGCCAGTAGTATAAGTCTAGCGGGAGTTGGCGAGCAGTACTTC. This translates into CASSISLAGVGEQYF.

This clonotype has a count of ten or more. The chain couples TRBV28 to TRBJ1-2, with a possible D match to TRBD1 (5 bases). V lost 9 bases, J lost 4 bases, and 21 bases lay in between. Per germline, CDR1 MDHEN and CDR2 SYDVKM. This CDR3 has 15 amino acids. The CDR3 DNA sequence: TGTGCCAGTCAGCACGGGACGGAGTTCTTCTATGGCTACACCTTC. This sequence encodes CASQHGTEFFYGYTF.

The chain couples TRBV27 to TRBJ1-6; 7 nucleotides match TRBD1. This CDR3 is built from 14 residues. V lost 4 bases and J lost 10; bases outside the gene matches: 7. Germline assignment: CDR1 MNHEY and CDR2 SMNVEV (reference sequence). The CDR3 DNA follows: TGTGCCAGCAGTTCCCAGGGGGAGAGCTCACCCCTCCACTTT. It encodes CASSSQGESSPLHF.

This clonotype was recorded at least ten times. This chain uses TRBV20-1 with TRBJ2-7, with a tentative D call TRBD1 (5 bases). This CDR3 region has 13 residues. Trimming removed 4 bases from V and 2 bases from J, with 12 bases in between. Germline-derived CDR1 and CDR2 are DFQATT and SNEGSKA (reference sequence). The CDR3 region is CSATGLETYEQYF. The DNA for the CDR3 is TGCAGTGCTACAGGGTTGGAGACCTACGAGCAGTACTTC.